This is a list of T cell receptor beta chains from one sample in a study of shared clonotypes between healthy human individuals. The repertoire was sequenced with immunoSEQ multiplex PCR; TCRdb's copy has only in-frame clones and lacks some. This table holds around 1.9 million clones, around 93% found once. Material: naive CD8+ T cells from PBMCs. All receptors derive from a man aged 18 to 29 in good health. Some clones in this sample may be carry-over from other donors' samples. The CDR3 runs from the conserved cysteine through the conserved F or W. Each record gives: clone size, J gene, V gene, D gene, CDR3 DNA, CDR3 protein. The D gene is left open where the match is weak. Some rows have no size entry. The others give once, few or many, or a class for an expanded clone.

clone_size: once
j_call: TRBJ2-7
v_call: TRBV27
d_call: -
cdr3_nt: TGTGCCAGCAGGCGACAGCCCTCCTACGAGCAGTACTTC
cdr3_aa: CASRRQPSYEQYF

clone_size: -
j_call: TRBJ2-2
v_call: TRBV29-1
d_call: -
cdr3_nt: TGCAGCGTTGATTTGGCCGGCCAAACCGGGGAGCTGTTTTTT
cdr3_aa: CSVDLAGQTGELFF

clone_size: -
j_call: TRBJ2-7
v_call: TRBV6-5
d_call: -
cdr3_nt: TGTGCCAGCAGCTTAGGACGGCGCTCCTACGAGCAGTACTTC
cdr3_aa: CASSLGRRSYEQYF

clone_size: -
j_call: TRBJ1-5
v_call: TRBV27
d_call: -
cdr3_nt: TGTGCCAGCAGTGAACAGTTTAGCAATCAGCCCCAGCATTTT
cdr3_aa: CASSEQFSNQPQHF

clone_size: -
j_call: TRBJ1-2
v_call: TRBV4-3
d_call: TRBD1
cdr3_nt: TGCGCCAGCAGCCAAGATGTTATTCGGGACAGGGCCCACTATGGCTACACCTTC
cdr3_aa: CASSQDVIRDRAHYGYTF

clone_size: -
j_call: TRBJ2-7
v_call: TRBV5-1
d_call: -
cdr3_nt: TGCGCCAGCAGCTTCTCCCAAACAGGCCTTCGGAACGAGCAGTACTTC
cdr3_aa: CASSFSQTGLRNEQYF

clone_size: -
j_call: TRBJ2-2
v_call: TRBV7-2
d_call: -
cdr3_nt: TGTGCCAGCACAACGAGGCAGAAACTCACCGGGGAGCTGTTTTTT
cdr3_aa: CASTTRQKLTGELFF

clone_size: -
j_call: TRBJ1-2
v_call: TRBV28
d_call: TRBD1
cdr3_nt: TGTGCCAGCAGTGTCCTGGGACAGCGCCATGGCTACACCTTC
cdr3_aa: CASSVLGQRHGYTF

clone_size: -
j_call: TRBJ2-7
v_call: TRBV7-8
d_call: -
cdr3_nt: TGTGCCAGCAGTCCCCTAGCAGCGCTTGGTCCCGAGCAGTACTTC
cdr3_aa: CASSPLAALGPEQYF

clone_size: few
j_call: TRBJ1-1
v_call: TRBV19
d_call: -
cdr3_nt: TGTGCCAGTAGTATGGGCCAATATGAAGCTTTCTTT
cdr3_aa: CASSMGQYEAFF

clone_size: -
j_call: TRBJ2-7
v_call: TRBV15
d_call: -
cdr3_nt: TGTGCCACCAGGGCGGAAGGAGACAGCTCCTACGAGCAGTACTTC
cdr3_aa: CATRAEGDSSYEQYF

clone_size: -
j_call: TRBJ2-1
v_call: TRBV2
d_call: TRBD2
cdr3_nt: TGTGCCATCAAGGCGCGGGAGGGTCCGCGCTACAATGAGCAGTTCTTC
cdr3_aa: CAIKAREGPRYNEQFF

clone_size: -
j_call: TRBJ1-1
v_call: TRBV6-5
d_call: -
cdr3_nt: TGTGCCAGCAGCCTCTCCGGGGGCGCTGAAGCTTTCTTT
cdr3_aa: CASSLSGGAEAFF

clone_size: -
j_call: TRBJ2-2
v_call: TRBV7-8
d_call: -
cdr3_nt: TGTGCCAGCAGCTGGAGCAGGAACACCGGGGAGCTGTTTTTT
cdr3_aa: CASSWSRNTGELFF

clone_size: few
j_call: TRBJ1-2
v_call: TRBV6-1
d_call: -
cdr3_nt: TGTGCCAGCAGCCCCGGGGGGCGTAACTATGGCTACACCTTC
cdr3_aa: CASSPGGRNYGYTF

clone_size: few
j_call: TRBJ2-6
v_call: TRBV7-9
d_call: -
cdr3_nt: TGTGCCAGCAGCCCAACAGGGACTGGGGCCAACGTCCTGACTTTC
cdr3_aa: CASSPTGTGANVLTF

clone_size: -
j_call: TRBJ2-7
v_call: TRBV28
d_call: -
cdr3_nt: TGTGCCAGCAGCAGCTATCAGGGGTGGGCCTACGAGCAGTACTTC
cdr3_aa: CASSSYQGWAYEQYF

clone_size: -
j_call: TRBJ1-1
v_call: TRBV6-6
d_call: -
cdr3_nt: TGTGCCAGCAGTTACGGCCAGGGAAACACTGAAGCTTTCTTT
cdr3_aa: CASSYGQGNTEAFF

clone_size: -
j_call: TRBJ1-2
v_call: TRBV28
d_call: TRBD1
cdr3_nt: TGTGCCAGCAGTCTAGGGGACAGGGTCTATGGCTACACCTTC
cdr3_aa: CASSLGDRVYGYTF

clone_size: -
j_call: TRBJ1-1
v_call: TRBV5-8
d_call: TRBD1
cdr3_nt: TGTGCCAGCAGCTTGGTCAGACAGGGGAGGGGAACTGAAGCTTTCTTT
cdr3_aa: CASSLVRQGRGTEAFF

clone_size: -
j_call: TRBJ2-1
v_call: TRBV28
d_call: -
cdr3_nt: TGTGCCAGCAGCTTCTCGGGACGCCCTCGGAATGAGCAGTTCTTC
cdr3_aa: CASSFSGRPRNEQFF

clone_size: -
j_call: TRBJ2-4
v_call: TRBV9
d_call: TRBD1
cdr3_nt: TGTGCCAGCAGCGGACCAATTAAAGGGACAGGGAAGATAGCCAAAAACATTCAGTACTTC
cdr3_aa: CASSGPIKGTGKIAKNIQYF

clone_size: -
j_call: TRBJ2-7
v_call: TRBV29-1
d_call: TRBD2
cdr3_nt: TGCAGCGTAGTAGCGGGAAAACACTACGAGCAGTACTTC
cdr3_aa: CSVVAGKHYEQYF

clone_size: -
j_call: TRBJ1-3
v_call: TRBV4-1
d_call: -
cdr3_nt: TGCGCCAGCAGCCAGGGGGCCGCCTCTGGAAACACCATATATTTT
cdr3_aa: CASSQGAASGNTIYF

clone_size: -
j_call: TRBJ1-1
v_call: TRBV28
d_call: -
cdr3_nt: TGTGCCAGCAGCCCAAGGGGCGGACCTGAAGCTTTCTTT
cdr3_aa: CASSPRGGPEAFF